The next 27 T cell receptor beta chains were all read from a single sample in a study of T cell responses to AZD1222 COVID-19 vaccine. Only in-frame clones appear in the TCRdb table, and some are missing; sequencing was by immunoSEQ multiplex PCR. This sample has 150,000 to 200,000 clones, with approximately 92% found just once. The sequences come from peripheral blood, collected on day 0 of AZD1222 vaccination. The origin of the receptors is an adult in good health.

This chain links TRBV7-2 with TRBJ1-3; D call uncertain. The CDR3 sequence is 17 residues long. The germline V and J ends were trimmed by 5 bases and 0 bases, with 17 bases remaining between them. CDR1 SGHTA and CDR2 FQGNSA come from the germline V gene. This CDR3 is CASSPPAAGSSGNTIYF. CDR3 DNA sequence: TGTGCCAGCAGCCCCCCCGCGGCGGGGAGCTCTGGAAACACCATATATTTT. Complete variable domain (other parts from reference TRBV7-2 and TRBJ1-3): GAGVSQSPSNKVTEKGKDVELRCDPISGHTALYWYRQSLGQGLEFLIYFQGNSAPDKSGLPSDRFSAERTGGSVSTLTIQRTQQEDSAVYLCASSPPAAGSSGNTIYFGEGSWLTVV.

V usage is TRBV29-1 and J usage is TRBJ1-2, with no clear D. Trimming shortened V by 4 bases and J by 0 bases, and 6 bases separated the two germline ends. Germline assignment: CDR1 SQVTM and CDR2 ANQGSEA. The CDR3 has 12 amino acids. The CDR3 loop is CSVGSANYGYTF. The CDR3 nucleotides read TGCAGCGTTGGATCAGCTAACTATGGCTACACCTTC.

The chain has TRBV7-9 and TRBJ1-6, with 8 bases that match TRBD1. Germline V gene sequence: CDR1 SEHNR, CDR2 FQNEAQ (reference sequence). J gave up 10 bases and V 1 base, and 6 bases lay outside the gene matches. This CDR3 is 15 amino acids long. DNA for the CDR3: TGTGCCAGCAGCTTAGTGACAGGGGAGTTCTCACCCCTCCACTTT. It encodes CASSLVTGEFSPLHF.

The V and J genes are TRBV10-3 and TRBJ2-3; tentatively, D is TRBD1 or TRBD2 (7 bases each). This CDR3 has 14 residues. In germline, CDR1 is ENHRY, CDR2 SYGVKD. V gave up 7 bases and J gave up 5 bases, with 16 bases separating them. The CDR3 reads CAINSGGAGDTQYF. The CDR3 DNA follows: TGTGCCATCAACTCAGGGGGGGCCGGAGATACGCAGTATTTT.

This clone was observed once. This chain links TRBV5-4 with TRBJ2-1; TRBD2 aligns across 11 bases. Trimming at V came to 4 bases and at J to 9 bases, leaving 9 bases not matched to a gene. The germline gives CDR1 SGHNT, CDR2 YYREEE (reference sequence). The CDR3 covers 15 residues. The CDR3 sequence is CASSPNSGRAGEQFF. The CDR3 DNA is TGTGCCAGCAGCCCAAATAGCGGGAGGGCGGGTGAGCAGTTCTTC.

About this clone: An end of the junction differs from the germline gene, which may be a read error. The rearrangement links TRBV5-1 to TRBJ2-7, with D possibly called TRBD1 or TRBD2 (5 bases each). This CDR3 has 12 amino acids. CDR1 SGHRS and CDR2 YFSETQ come from the germline V gene. The CDR3 DNA follows: TGCGCCAGCAGCTTGGATGCCAGGGAGCTGTACTTC. It yields the protein CASSLDARELYF.

The chain carries TRBV5-6 and TRBJ1-2; D gene ambiguous. The germline V and J ends were trimmed by 3 bases and 3 bases, with 9 bases remaining between them. Per the germline V gene, CDR1 is SGHDT and CDR2 is YYEEEE. The CDR3 loop spans 13 amino acids. Here the CDR3 DNA reads TGTGCCAGCAGCTCTAAGGCGGACTATGGCTACACCTTC. Translating gives CASSSKADYGYTF.

The chain links TRBV6-5 to TRBJ2-7; TRBD1 aligns across 9 bases. CDR1 is MNHEY, CDR2 SVGAGI, per germline. The CDR3 is 14 residues long. Losses at the gene ends were 7 bases for V and 0 bases for J; bases not matched to a gene: 4. Written as DNA, the CDR3 is TGTGCCAGCAAACCGGGACAGGGCTCCTACGAGCAGTACTTC. Translated, it gives CASKPGQGSYEQYF.

This chain uses TRBV3-1 (or the pseudogene TRBV3-2) with TRBJ1-1; D ambiguous. The CDR3 loop spans 15 amino acids. Germline lookup yields CDR1 LGHDT and CDR2 YNNKEL (reference sequence). Between the trimmed V and J ends, which lost 7 bases and 1 base, there was a span of 16 bases. The CDR3 loop is CASTTSNRENTEAFF. For the CDR3, the DNA is TGTGCCAGCACGACTTCAAACCGGGAGAACACTGAAGCTTTCTTT.

The gene calls are TRBV19 and TRBJ1-6, with D unclear. Looked up from germline, CDR1 is LNHDA and CDR2 is SQIVND (reference sequence). This CDR3 has 16 residues. V was pared by 1 base and J by 8 bases, with 15 bases between. The CDR3 DNA follows: TGTGCCAGTAGTATAGGAGTACGGGGATTCCATTCACCCCTCCACTTT. As protein: CASSIGVRGFHSPLHF.

The chain carries TRBV5-1 and TRBJ1-6, with D possibly matching TRBD1 (6 bases). The CDR3 totals 16 residues. The germline V and J ends were trimmed by 0 bases and 7 bases, with 14 bases remaining between them. CDR1 is SGHRS, CDR2 YFSETQ, per germline. CDR3 loop: CASSLESTGRNSPLHF. The CDR3 DNA follows: TGCGCCAGCAGCTTGGAATCCACAGGGAGAAATTCACCCCTCCACTTT.

The rearrangement joins TRBV9 to TRBJ2-1, with D tentatively TRBD1 (6 bases). CDR1 is SGDLS, CDR2 YYNGEE, per germline. The CDR3 extends over 15 amino acids. V was shortened by 5 bases and J by 4 bases, with 16 bases between the two germline ends. For the CDR3, the DNA is TGTGCCAGCAGGTTCGCAGGGACACCTTACAATGAGCAGTTCTTC. It yields the protein CASRFAGTPYNEQFF.

The rearrangement links TRBV5-6 to TRBJ2-7; 8 bases agree with TRBD2. V dropped 2 bases and J dropped 3; count of bases not matched to a gene: 7. Looked up from germline, CDR1 is SGHDT and CDR2 is YYEEEE. This CDR3 has 15 amino acids. CDR3 DNA: TGTGCCAGCAGCTTCCGGGGGGGCCACCTCTACGAGCAGTACTTC. Protein: CASSFRGGHLYEQYF. The variable domain in full, with the rest retrieved from reference TRBV5-6 and TRBJ2-7, is DAGVTQSPTHLIKTRGQQVTLRCSPKSGHDTVSWYQQALGQGPQFIFQYYEEEERQRGNFPDRFSGHQFPNYSSELNVNALLLGDSALYLCASSFRGGHLYEQYFGPGTRLTVT.

The chain is built from TRBV19 and TRBJ1-6; 8 nucleotides line up with TRBD1. This CDR3 spans 17 amino acids. Germline V lookup: CDR1 LNHDA, CDR2 SQIVND (reference sequence). V lost 2 bases and J lost 9; bases outside the gene matches: 12. This CDR3 reads CASSIKMAGGSSSPLHF. The DNA for the CDR3 is TGTGCCAGTAGTATAAAGATGGCAGGGGGCAGTAGTTCACCCCTCCACTTT. The complete variable domain, with remaining parts taken from reference TRBV19 and TRBJ1-6, reads DGGITQSPKYLFRKEGQNVTLSCEQNLNHDAMYWYRQDPGQGLRLIYYSQIVNDFQKGDIAEGYSVSREKKESFPLTVTSAQKNPTAFYLCASSIKMAGGSSSPLHFGNGTRLTVT.

This clone was detected only once. The chain is built from TRBV4-1 and TRBJ1-1, with TRBD1 identical over 7 bases. V dropped 6 bases and J dropped 4; count of bases not matched to a gene: 5. The CDR3 covers 13 residues. Germline loops: CDR1 MGHRA, CDR2 YSYEKL. The CDR3 DNA is TGCGCCAGCAGTCAATCAGGGGGCACTGAAGCTTTCTTT. This gives the protein CASSQSGGTEAFF.

The chain joins TRBV7-6 to TRBJ1-4; 11 bases agree with TRBD1. The junction had 9 bases not matched to a gene; V was cut back by 4 bases and J by 8 bases. Looked up from germline, CDR1 is SGHVS and CDR2 is FNYEAQ. This CDR3 is 16 amino acids long. The CDR3 DNA reads as TGTGCCAGCAGCTCGGACAGGGGGCCCTTGGAGGAAAAACTGTTTTTT. Its translation: CASSSDRGPLEEKLFF.

CDR3 DNA: TGTGCCAGCAGTTCCCCCTCGGTCAACTCTGTAAATTCACCCCTCCACTTT. This translates into CASSSPSVNSVNSPLHF. The chain carries TRBV28 and TRBJ1-6; D unresolved. The CDR3 has 17 residues. Germline V gene data show CDR1 as MDHEN and CDR2 as SYDVKM. Trimming cost V 4 bases and J 7 bases, with 20 bases left between them. Full variable domain (remainder filled in from reference TRBV28 and TRBJ1-6): DVKVTQSSRYLVKRTGEKVFLECVQDMDHENMFWYRQDPGLGLRLIYFSYDVKMKEKGDIPEGYSVSREKKERFSLILESASTNQTSMYLCASSSPSVNSVNSPLHFGNGTRLTVT.

V usage is TRBV7-2 and J usage is TRBJ2-2; 7 bases are shared with TRBD2. The V segment lost 3 bases and the J segment 7 bases; nucleotides outside the gene matches: 5. Germline-derived CDR1 and CDR2 are SGHTA and FQGNSA. This CDR3 has 14 amino acids. The CDR3 DNA follows: TGTGCCAGCAGCTTTAACGGGGGGATCGGGGAGCTGTTTTTT. Its translation: CASSFNGGIGELFF.

V is TRBV5-1 and J is TRBJ2-1; 11 bases match TRBD2. Germline assignment: CDR1 SGHRS and CDR2 YFSETQ. The CDR3 contains 16 residues. Trimming at V came to 4 bases and at J to 4 bases, leaving 7 bases not matched to a gene. CDR3 sequence reads: CASSGILAGGYNEQFF. Here the CDR3 DNA reads TGCGCCAGCAGCGGAATCCTAGCGGGAGGATACAATGAGCAGTTCTTC.

The chain employs TRBV4-2 and TRBJ2-1; 9 nucleotides match TRBD2. The CDR3 covers 17 residues. With 0 bases clipped from V and 4 bases from J, the junction kept 7 bases outside the gene matches. The germline V gene encodes CDR1 LGHNA and CDR2 YNFKEQ. This CDR3 reads CASSQDRAGGSYNEQFF. In nucleotides, the CDR3 is TGTGCCAGCAGCCAAGATAGGGCGGGGGGGTCGTACAATGAGCAGTTCTTC.

This sequence joins TRBV13 and TRBJ1-1; D gene unclear. The germline V gene encodes CDR1 PRHDT and CDR2 FYEKMQ (reference sequence). This CDR3 is built from 14 residues. V lost 4 bases and J 2 bases, leaving 11 bases between the germline ends. The CDR3 DNA sequence: TGTGCCAGCAGCTCCGGACTGATTAACACTGAAGCTTTCTTT. Translation: CASSSGLINTEAFF.

The V call is TRBV4-3, the J call TRBJ1-4; 9 bases match TRBD1. V lost 4 bases to trimming and J lost 4 bases; unmatched junction nucleotides: 7. CDR3 length: 16 amino acids. CDR1 is LGHNA, CDR2 YSLEER, per germline. The CDR3 DNA reads as TGCGCCAGCAGCCCCCGACAGGGGGGGCATAATGAAAAACTGTTTTTT. This gives the protein CASSPRQGGHNEKLFF.

This chain links TRBV18 with TRBJ1-2, with TRBD1 identical over 7 bases. This CDR3 spans 14 amino acids. Germline CDR1 KGHSH, CDR2 LQKENI. V was pared by 3 bases and J by 4 bases, with 5 bases of the junction left unmatched. The CDR3 sequence is CASSPRQGSYGYTF. In nucleotides, the CDR3 is TGTGCCAGCTCACCCCGACAGGGAAGCTATGGCTACACCTTC.

The rearrangement links TRBV10-1 to TRBJ1-1, with 7 positions matching TRBD1. CDR3 length: 17 residues. Trimming at V came to 8 bases and at J to 3 bases, leaving 18 bases not matched to a gene. CDR1 and CDR2 (germline): WNHNN, SYGVQD (reference sequence). The chain's CDR3 is CASRTGALGSGDTEAFF. The CDR3 DNA follows: TGCGCCAGCCGAACAGGGGCTCTGGGTTCTGGGGACACTGAAGCTTTCTTT.

The chain is built from TRBV19 and TRBJ1-2; 10 bases map to TRBD1. J lost 6 bases, V lost 7 bases, and 5 bases had no gene match. This CDR3 is built from 13 residues. Germline assignment: CDR1 LNHDA and CDR2 SQIVND (reference sequence). CDR3 amino acids: CASTPGQGNGYTF. The CDR3 coding sequence is TGTGCCAGTACCCCGGGACAGGGGAATGGCTACACCTTC.

V usage is TRBV7-2 and J usage is TRBJ2-4; maybe TRBD1 (6 bases). CDR1 is SGHTA and CDR2 is FQGNSA in the germline V gene. With 1 base removed from V and 8 bases from J, the gap between germline ends came to 15 bases. This CDR3 is 15 amino acids long. The CDR3 DNA reads as TGTGCCAGCAGCTTAGGTCTCCCCCCAGGGGACATTCAGTACTTC. Translating gives CASSLGLPPGDIQYF.

This chain uses TRBV12-5 with TRBJ1-5; 7 bases are shared with TRBD1. The trim removed 0 bases at V and 4 bases at J, leaving 12 bases unmatched. The germline gives CDR1 LGHNT, CDR2 FRNRAP. This CDR3 comprises 18 residues. CDR3 sequence reads: CASGLVLDRGGPNQPQHF. In nucleotides, the CDR3 is TGTGCTAGTGGTTTGGTACTAGACCGAGGGGGCCCGAATCAGCCCCAGCATTTT. Supplemented by reference TRBV12-5 and TRBJ1-5, the full variable domain reads DARVTQTPRHKVTEMGQEVTMRCQPILGHNTVFWYRQTMMQGLELLAYFRNRAPLDDSGMPKDRFSAEMPDATLATLKIQPSEPRDSAVYFCASGLVLDRGGPNQPQHFGDGTRLSIL.